This TCR beta chain is drawn from a study of blood T cell repertoires in COVID-19. About the study: The samples span acute and convalescent COVID-19 from the United States, Italy and Spain. Sources were T cells, B-cell-depleted T cells, or PBMCs; the material itself was cDNA or gDNA.

From germline, CDR1 is SGHRS and CDR2 YFSETQ. The CDR3 totals 15 residues. V was clipped by 0 bases and J by 1 base, with 10 bases between them. As originally analysed: It was from reference gene primer amplification that nucleated cell counts were estimated. Profiling relied on immunoSEQ multiplex PCR, and the TCRdb table lists in-frame clones only, not all of them. V and J calls and clone size are given by that table; D and trimming were obtained from the DNA. Of 160,000 or so clones in the sample, about nine tenths are singletons; the top ten hold roughly 4%. The sequencing input was peripheral blood. The chain carries TRBV5-1 and TRBJ1-1; D is uncertain. The sequence was obtained from a woman aged 55-70 years who had recovered from COVID-19. CDR3 loop: CASSLEAASNTEAFF. The CDR3, as DNA: TGCGCCAGCAGCTTGGAGGCGGCCTCGAACACTGAAGCTTTCTTT.